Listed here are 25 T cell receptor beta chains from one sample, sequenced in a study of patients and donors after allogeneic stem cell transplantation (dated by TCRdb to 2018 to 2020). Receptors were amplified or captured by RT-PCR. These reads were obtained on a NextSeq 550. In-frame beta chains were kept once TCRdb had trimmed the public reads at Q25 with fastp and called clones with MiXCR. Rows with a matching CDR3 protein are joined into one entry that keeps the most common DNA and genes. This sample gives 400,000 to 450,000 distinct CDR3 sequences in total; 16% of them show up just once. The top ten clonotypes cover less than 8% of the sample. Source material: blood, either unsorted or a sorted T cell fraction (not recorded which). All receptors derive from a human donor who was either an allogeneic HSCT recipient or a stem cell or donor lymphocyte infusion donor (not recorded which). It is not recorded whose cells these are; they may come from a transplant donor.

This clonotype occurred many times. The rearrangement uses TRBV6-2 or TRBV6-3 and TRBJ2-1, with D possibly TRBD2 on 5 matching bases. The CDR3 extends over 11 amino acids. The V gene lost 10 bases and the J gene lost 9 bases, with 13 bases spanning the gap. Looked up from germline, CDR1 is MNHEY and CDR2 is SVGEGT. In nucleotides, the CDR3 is TGTGCCACCTCTTTTGGGAGTGAGCAGTTCTTC. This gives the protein CATSFGSEQFF.

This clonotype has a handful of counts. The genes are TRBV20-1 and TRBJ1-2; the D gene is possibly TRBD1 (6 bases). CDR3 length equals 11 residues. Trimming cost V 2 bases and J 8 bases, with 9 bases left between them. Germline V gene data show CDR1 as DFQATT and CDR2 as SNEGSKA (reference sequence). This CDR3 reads CSARPGAGYTF. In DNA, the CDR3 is TGCAGTGCTAGACCAGGGGCAGGCTACACCTTC.

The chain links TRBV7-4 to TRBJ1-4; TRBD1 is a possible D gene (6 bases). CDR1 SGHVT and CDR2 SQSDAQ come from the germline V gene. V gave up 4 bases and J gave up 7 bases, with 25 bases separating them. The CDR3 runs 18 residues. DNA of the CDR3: TGTGCCAGCAGCTCCGGGGGGACCGGAGGGGGAGAGTGTGAAAAACTGTTTTTT. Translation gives CASSSGGTGGGECEKLFF.

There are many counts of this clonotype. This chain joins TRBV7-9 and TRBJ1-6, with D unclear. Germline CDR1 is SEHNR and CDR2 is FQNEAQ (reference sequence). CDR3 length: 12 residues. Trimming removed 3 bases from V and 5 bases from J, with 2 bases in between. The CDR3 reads CASSLHNSPLHF. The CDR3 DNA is TGTGCCAGCAGCTTGCATAATTCACCCCTCCACTTT.

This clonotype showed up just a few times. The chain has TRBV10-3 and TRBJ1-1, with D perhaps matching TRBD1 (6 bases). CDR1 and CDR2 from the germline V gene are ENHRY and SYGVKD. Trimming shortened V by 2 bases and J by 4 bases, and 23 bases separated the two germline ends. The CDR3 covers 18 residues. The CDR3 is CAISEGKVWTEGRTEAFF. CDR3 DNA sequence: TGTGCCATCAGTGAGGGTAAGGTCTGGACAGAGGGGCGCACTGAAGCTTTCTTT.

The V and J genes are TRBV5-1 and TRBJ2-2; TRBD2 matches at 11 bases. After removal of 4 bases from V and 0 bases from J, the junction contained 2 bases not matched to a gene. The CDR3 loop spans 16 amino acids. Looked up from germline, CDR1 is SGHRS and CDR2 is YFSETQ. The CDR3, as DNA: TGCGCCAGCAGCCCTAGCGGGGGGACGAACACCGGGGAGCTGTTTTTT. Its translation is CASSPSGGTNTGELFF.

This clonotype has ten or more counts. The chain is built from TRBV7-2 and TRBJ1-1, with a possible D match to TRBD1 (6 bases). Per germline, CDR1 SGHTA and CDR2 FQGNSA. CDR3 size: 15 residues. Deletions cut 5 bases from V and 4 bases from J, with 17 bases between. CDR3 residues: CASSPFPRGRTEAFF. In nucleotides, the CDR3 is TGTGCCAGCAGCCCCTTTCCCAGGGGACGCACTGAAGCTTTCTTT.

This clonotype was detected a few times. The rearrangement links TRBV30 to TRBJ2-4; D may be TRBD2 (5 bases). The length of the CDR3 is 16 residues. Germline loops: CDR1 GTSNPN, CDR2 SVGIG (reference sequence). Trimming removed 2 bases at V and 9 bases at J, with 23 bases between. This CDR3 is CAWSQTAGSKYSIQYF. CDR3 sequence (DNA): TGTGCCTGGAGTCAAACCGCGGGCAGCAAGTATTCCATTCAGTACTTC.

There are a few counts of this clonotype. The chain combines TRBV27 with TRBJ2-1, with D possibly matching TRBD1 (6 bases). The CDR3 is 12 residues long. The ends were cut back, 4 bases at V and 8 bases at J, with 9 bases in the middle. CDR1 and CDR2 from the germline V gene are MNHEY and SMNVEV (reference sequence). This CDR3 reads CASSSGVDEQFF. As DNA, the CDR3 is TGTGCCAGCAGTTCAGGGGTGGATGAGCAGTTCTTC.

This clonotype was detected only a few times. CDR3 amino acids: CATTGGQEMNTGELFF. In DNA form, the CDR3 reads TGTGCCACCACGGGGGGACAGGAGATGAACACCGGGGAGCTGTTTTTT. V is TRBV24-1 and J is TRBJ2-2; tentatively, D is TRBD1 (8 bases). V was clipped by 8 bases and J by 1 base, with 16 bases between them. Germline V gives CDR1 KGHDR, CDR2 SFDVKD. The CDR3 runs 16 residues.

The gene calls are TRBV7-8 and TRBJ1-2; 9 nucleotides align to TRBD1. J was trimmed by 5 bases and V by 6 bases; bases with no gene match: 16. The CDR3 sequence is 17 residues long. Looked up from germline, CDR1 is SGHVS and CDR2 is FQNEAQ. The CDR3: CASRLGGGTGRQYGYTF. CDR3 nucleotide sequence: TGTGCCAGCAGACTAGGGGGGGGGACAGGGAGACAGTATGGCTACACCTTC.

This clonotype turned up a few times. The CDR3 reads CASSAPGPTGELFF. CDR3 DNA: TGTGCCAGCAGTGCCCCAGGGCCCACCGGGGAGCTGTTTTTT. The rearrangement links TRBV2 to TRBJ2-2, with a weak D call TRBD1 (5 bases). The ends were cut back, 4 bases at V and 4 bases at J, with 10 bases in the middle. The CDR3 covers 14 residues. Germline V gene data show CDR1 as SNHLY and CDR2 as FYNNEI.

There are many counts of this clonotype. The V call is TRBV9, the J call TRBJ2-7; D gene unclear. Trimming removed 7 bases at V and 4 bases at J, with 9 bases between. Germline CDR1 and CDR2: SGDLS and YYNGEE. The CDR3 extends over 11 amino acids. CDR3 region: CASGVGYEQYF. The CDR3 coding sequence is TGTGCCAGCGGGGTAGGGTACGAGCAGTACTTC.

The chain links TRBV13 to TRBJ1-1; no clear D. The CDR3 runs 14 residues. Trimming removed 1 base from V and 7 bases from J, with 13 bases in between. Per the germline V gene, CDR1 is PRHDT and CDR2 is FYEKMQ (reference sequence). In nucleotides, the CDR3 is TGTGCCAGCAGCTTAGATCAGGAAAAGGGTGAAGCTTTCTTT. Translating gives CASSLDQEKGEAFF.

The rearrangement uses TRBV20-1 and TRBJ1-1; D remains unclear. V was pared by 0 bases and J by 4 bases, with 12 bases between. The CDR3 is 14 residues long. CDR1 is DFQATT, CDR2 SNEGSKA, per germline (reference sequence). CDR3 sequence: CSARDPRAGTEAFF. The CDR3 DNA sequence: TGCAGTGCTAGAGATCCAAGGGCGGGCACTGAAGCTTTCTTT.

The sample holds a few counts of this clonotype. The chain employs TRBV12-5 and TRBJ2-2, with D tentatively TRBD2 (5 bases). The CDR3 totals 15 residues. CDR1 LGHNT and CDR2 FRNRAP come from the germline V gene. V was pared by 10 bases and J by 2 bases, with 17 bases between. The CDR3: CATPGGPVNTGELFF. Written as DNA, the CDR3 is TGTGCTACCCCTGGAGGCCCAGTAAACACCGGGGAGCTGTTTTTT.

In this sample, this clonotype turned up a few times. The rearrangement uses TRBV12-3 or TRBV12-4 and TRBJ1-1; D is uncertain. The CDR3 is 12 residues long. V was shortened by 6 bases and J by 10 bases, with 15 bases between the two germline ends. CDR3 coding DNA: TGTGCCAGCAGCCTCACATTGTGGGGAGCTTTCTTT. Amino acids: CASSLTLWGAFF.

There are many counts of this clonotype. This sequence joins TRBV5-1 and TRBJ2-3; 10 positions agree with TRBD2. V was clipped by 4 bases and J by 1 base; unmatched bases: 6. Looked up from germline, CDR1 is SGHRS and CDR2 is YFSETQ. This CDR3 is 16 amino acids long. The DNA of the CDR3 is TGCGCCAGCAGCCAAGCTAGCGGGGGACGCACAGATACGCAGTATTTT. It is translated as CASSQASGGRTDTQYF. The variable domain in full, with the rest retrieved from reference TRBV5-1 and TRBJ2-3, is KAGVTQTPRYLIKTRGQQVTLSCSPISGHRSVSWYQQTPGQGLQFLFEYFSETQRNKGNFPGRFSGRQFSNSRSEMNVSTLELGDSALYLCASSQASGGRTDTQYFGPGTRLTVL.

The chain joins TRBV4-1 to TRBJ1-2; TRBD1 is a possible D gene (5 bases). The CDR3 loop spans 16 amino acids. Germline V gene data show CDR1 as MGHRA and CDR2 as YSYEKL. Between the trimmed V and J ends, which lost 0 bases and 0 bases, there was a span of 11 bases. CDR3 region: CASSQDEGRANYGYTF. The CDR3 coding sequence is TGCGCCAGCAGCCAAGACGAGGGGCGGGCTAACTATGGCTACACCTTC.

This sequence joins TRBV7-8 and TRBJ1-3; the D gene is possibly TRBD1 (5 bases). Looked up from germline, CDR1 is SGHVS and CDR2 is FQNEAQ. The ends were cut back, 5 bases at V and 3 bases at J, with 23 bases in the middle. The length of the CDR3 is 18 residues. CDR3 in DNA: TGTGCCAGCAGCCATAGACTTATCACAGGTCTTGGTGGAAACACCATATATTTT. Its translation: CASSHRLITGLGGNTIYF. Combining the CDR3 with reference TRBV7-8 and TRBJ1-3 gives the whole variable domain GAGVSQSPRYKVAKRGQDVALRCDPISGHVSLFWYQQALGQGPEFLTYFQNEAQLDKSGLPSDRFFAERPEGSVSTLKIQRTQQEDSAVYLCASSHRLITGLGGNTIYFGEGSWLTVV.

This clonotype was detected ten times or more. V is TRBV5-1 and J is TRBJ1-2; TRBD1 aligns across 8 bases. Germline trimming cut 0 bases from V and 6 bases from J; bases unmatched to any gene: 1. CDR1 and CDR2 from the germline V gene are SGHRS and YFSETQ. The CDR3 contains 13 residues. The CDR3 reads CASSLGQGNGYTF. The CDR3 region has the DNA TGCGCCAGCAGCTTGGGACAGGGGAATGGCTACACCTTC.

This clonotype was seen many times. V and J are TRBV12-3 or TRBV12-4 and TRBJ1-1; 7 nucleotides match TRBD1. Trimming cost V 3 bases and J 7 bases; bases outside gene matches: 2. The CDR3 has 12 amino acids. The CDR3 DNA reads TGTGCCAGCAGTTTGGGACAGATTGAAGCTTTCTTT. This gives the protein CASSLGQIEAFF.

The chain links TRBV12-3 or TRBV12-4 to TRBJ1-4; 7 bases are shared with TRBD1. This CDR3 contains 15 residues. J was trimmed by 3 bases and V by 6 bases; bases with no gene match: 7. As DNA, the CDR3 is TGTGCCAGCAGAAACGACAGGGACTCTAATGAAAAACTGTTTTTT. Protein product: CASRNDRDSNEKLFF.

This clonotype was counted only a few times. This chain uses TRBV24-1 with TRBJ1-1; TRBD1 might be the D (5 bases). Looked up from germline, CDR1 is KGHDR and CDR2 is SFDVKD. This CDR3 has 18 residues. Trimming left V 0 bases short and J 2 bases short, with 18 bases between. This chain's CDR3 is CATSDLLSGMKVNTEAFF. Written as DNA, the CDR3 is TGTGCCACCAGTGATTTGCTTTCAGGGATGAAAGTAAACACTGAAGCTTTCTTT.

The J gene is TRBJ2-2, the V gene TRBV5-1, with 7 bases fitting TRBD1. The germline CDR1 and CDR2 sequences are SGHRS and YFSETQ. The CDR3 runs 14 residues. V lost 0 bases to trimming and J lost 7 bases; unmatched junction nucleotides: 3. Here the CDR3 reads CASSLGQGNGELFF. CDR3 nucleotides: TGCGCCAGCAGCTTGGGACAGGGCAACGGGGAGCTGTTTTTT.